This TCR beta chain was sequenced during a study of blood T cell repertoires in COVID-19. Profiling relied on immunoSEQ multiplex PCR, and the TCRdb table lists in-frame clones only, not all of them. Seen here are about 240,000 clones, about nine tenths observed once, and the top ten hold less than 8%. In germline, CDR1 is SGHDN, CDR2 FVKESK. With V trimmed by 0 bases and J by 4 bases, 2 bases remained unmatched. This CDR3 has 14 residues. This rearrangement joins TRBV14 to TRBJ1-1; 7 bases line up with TRBD1. The sequence derives from a man aged 55 to 70 with acute or convalescent COVID-19. The sample consisted of peripheral blood. The CDR3 coding sequence is TGTGCCAGCAGCCAAGACAGGGGGACCACTGAAGCTTTCTTT. This gives the protein CASSQDRGTTEAFF.